This TCR beta chain comes out of a study of T cell responses to AZD1222 COVID-19 vaccine. Using immunoSEQ multiplex PCR, the repertoire was profiled, and TCRdb retains in-frame clones only, with some absent. The sample holds 140,000 to 150,000 clones, 80% to 90% seen once. Study findings and constraints: Receipt of two AZD1222 doses was followed by a rise in Spike-specific TCR breadth and depth. Repertoire sampling occurred only after the peak T cell response. Clonal diversity was possibly underestimated, and the donors were mostly white British, with more females.

Concerning this clone itself: Its antigen is unknown.

This CDR3 region has 15 residues. The sample consisted of peripheral blood, taken on day 0 of AZD1222 vaccination. This sequence was found in an adult in good health. V gene TRBV12-2 combines with J gene TRBJ1-4; the table gives TRBD1 as D, unverified against the DNA. TRBV12-2 is reported as a pseudogene. The CDR3 sequence: CASRSPGTGSEKLFF. In DNA, the CDR3 is TGTGCAAGTCGCAGTCCCGGGACAGGGTCTGAAAAACTGTTTTTT.